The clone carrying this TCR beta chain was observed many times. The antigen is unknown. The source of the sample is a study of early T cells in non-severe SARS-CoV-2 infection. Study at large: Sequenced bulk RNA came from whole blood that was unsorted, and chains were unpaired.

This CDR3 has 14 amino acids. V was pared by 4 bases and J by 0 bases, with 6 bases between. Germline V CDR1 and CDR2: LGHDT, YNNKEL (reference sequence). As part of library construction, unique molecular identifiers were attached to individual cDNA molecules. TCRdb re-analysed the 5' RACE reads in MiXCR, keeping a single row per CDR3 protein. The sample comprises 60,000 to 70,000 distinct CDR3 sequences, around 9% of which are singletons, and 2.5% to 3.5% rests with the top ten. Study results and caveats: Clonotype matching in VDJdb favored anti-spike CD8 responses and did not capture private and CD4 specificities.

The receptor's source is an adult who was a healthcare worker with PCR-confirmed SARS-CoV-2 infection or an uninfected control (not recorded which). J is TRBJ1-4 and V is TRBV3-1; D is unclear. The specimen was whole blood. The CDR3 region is CASSPGATNEKLFF. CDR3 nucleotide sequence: TGTGCCAGCAGCCCCGGGGCAACTAATGAAAAACTGTTTTTT.